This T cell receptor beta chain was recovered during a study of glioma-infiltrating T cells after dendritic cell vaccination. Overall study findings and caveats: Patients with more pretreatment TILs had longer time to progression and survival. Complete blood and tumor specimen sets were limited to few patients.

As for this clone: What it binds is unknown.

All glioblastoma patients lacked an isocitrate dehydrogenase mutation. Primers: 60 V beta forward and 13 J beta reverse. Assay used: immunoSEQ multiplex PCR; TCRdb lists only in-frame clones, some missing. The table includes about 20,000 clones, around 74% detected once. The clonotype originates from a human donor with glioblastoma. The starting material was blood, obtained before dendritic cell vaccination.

Here the CDR3 DNA reads TGTGCCAGCCGCGGGGTTGGCGCCTACCAAGAGACCCAGTACTTC. It translates to CASRGVGAYQETQYF. The rearrangement links TRBV6-1 to TRBJ2-5; D is perhaps TRBD2 (6 bases). The germline CDR1 and CDR2 sequences are MNHNS and SASEGT. This CDR3 contains 15 residues. Trimming stripped 8 bases from V and 0 bases from J, with 16 bases between.